The subject of this entry is one T cell receptor (beta chain). Sequencing was performed with immunoSEQ multiplex PCR; in TCRdb, only in-frame clones are kept and a portion is missing. The sample contains tens of thousands of clones, around a quarter of which appear only once. These data come from a study of neoadjuvant anti-PD-1 for oral cavity cancer. Time point given: after neoadjuvant nivolumab, at surgical resection. The CDR3 extends over 13 amino acids. Germline assignment: CDR1 SGHDN and CDR2 FVKESK. Trimming pared 1 base from V and 6 bases from J, leaving 10 bases between. Sample: tumor tissue, taken after nivolumab (anti-PD-1) treatment. The chain is built from TRBV14 and TRBJ2-7, with D possibly matching TRBD2 (5 bases). The TCR was taken from a person aged 35-79 years with oral cavity squamous cell carcinoma. This CDR3 reads CASSQGPSGEQYF. In DNA, the CDR3 is TGTGCCAGCAGCCAAGGCCCAAGCGGCGAGCAGTACTTC.